This record covers a single T cell receptor beta chain. Its antigen is unknown. One junction end does not reproduce the germline sequence, and a read error may be involved. The treatment or condition label, read with the paper, signifies: in vitro stimulation with specific CMV peptide epitopes to enrich CMV-specific T cells. Instrument used: Illumina HiSeq 1500. TCRdb passed the public sequencing reads through fastp at Q25 and MiXCR, retaining productive beta sequences. Rows with a matching CDR3 protein are joined into one entry that keeps the most common DNA and genes. Counted in this sample were some 480,000 distinct CDR3 sequences; roughly 34% of them appeared once. The ten largest clonotypes hold 17% of the sample. The sample belongs to a study of T cell repertoires in cytomegalovirus infection (dated by TCRdb to between 2019 and 2020). Some background on the complete study: Peptide stimulations targeted recently identified HLA-C-restricted CMV epitopes, whose presentation resists viral immunomodulation, together with well-studied HLA-B-restricted epitopes. Because public TCR beta signatures pointed to carriage of CMV infection together with the matching HLA type, the HLA type of each donor mattered for the analysis.

On the study overall, not on this receptor specifically: Carriers of CMV infection plus the relevant HLA type were discriminated by the cumulative frequency of public TCR beta family members in the study cohort and in an independent roughly 370-donor cohort. The ex vivo response was dominated by HLA-C-restricted CMV-specific TCR beta clonotypes, which also provided the single most frequent clonotype in two of eight donors.

The CDR3, cysteine through phenylalanine, is 15 amino acids long. Only the CDR3 region is kept as DNA, spanning 45 bases read in frame from base 1. The germline V gene gives CDR1 as MGHRA and CDR2 as YSYEKL. This sequence was found in a human donor in good health (CMV status not recorded). Some clones in this sample may be carry-over from other donors' samples. Recombination joined TRBV4-1 with TRBJ2-3; the best D guess is TRBD1, with 7 bases matching. The material sequenced was cultured PBMCs, taken from culture after CMV antigen stimulation. The CDR3 loop reads CASSQAGGGTDTQYF. The bases read TGCGCCAGCAGCCAAGCTGGAGGGGGCACCGATACGCAGTATTTT.